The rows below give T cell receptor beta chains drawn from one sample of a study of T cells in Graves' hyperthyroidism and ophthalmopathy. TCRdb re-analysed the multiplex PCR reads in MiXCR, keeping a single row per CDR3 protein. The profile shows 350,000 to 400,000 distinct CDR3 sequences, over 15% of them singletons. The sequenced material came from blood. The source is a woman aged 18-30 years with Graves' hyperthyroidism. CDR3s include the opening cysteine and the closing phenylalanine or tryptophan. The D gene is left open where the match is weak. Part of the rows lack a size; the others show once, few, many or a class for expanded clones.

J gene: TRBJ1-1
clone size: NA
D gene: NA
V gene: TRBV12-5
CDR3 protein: CASGLPSGRVFTEAFF
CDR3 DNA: TGTGCTAGTGGTTTGCCCTCCGGCAGGGTGTTCACTGAAGCTTTCTTT

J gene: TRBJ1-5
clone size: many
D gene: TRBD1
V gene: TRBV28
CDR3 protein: CASSYGQGLQPQHF
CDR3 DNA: TGTGCCAGCAGTTATGGACAGGGGCTGCAGCCCCAGCATTTT

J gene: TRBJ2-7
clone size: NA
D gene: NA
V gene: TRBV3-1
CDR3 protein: CASRRWDSSSYEQYF
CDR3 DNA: TGTGCCAGCAGGCGCTGGGACTCCTCTTCCTACGAGCAGTACTTC

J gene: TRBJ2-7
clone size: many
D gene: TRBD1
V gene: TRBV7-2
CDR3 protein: CASSLGQHPYEQYF
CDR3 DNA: TGTGCCAGCAGCTTGGGACAGCACCCCTACGAGCAGTACTTC

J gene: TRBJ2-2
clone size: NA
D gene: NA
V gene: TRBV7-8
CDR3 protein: CASSTFARANTGELFF
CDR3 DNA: TGTGCCAGCAGCACTTTCGCCAGGGCGAACACCGGGGAGCTGTTTTTT

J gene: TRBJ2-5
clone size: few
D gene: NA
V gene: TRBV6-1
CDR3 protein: CASSGGGQVFGTQYF
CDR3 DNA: TGTGCCAGCAGTGGAGGCGGTCAAGTCTTCGGGACCCAGTACTTC

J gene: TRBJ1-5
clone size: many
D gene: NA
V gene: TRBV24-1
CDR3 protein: CATSDPGSNQPQHF
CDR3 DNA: TGTGCCACCAGTGACCCAGGGTCCAATCAGCCCCAGCATTTT

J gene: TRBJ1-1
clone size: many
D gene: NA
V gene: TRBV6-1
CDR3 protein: CASSVMVNTEAFF
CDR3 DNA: TGTGCCAGCAGTGTCATGGTGAACACTGAAGCTTTCTTT

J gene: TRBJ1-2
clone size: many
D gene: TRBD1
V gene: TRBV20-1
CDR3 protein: CSARVPGGSGYTF
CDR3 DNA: TGCAGTGCTAGAGTCCCAGGGGGCTCCGGCTACACCTTC

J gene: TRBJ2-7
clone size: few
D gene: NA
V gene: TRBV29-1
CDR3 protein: CSVDLAGNSYEQYF
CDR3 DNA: TGCAGCGTTGATTTGGCAGGTAACTCCTACGAGCAGTACTTC

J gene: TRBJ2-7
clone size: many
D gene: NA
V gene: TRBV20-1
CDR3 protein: CSARAGQDHEQYF
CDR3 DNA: TGCAGTGCTCGAGCGGGACAGGACCACGAGCAGTACTTC

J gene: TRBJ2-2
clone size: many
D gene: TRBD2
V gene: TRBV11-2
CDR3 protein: CASSFLAGGPSGELFF
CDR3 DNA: TGTGCCAGCAGCTTCTTAGCGGGGGGGCCATCCGGGGAGCTGTTTTTT

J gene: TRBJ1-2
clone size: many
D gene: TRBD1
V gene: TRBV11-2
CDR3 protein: CASKWDSYGYTF
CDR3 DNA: TGTGCCAGCAAGTGGGACAGCTATGGCTACACCTTC

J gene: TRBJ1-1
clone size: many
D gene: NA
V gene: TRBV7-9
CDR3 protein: CASSLRTVKNTEAFF
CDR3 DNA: TGTGCCAGCAGCTTAAGGACAGTTAAGAACACTGAAGCTTTCTTT

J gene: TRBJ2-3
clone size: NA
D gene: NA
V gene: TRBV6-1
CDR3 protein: CASRLGQITDTQYF
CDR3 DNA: TGTGCCAGCAGGCTTGGACAGATCACAGATACGCAGTATTTT

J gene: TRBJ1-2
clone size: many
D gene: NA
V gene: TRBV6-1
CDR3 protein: CASGTQPSNYGYTF
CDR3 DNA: TGTGCCAGCGGGACACAACCATCTAACTATGGCTACACCTTC

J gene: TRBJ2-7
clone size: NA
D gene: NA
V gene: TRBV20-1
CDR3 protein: CSARALRTAAYEQYF
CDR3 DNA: TGCAGTGCTAGAGCCCTGAGGACAGCCGCCTACGAGCAGTACTTC

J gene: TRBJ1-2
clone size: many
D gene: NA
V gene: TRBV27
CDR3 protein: CASSLRGGRYGYTF
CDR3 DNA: TGTGCCAGCAGTTTACGAGGGGGGCGATATGGCTACACCTTC

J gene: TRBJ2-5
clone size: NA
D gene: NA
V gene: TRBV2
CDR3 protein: CASSEDSQETQYF
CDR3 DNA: TGTGCCAGCAGTGAAGACAGTCAAGAGACCCAGTACTTC

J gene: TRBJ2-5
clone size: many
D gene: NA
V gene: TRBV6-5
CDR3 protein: CASSAGSGTLARRETQYF
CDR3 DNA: TGTGCCAGCAGCGCGGGGAGTGGGACGCTAGCGAGAAGGGAGACCCAGTACTTC

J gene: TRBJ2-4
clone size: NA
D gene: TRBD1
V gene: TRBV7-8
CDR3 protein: CASSNRGLLNIQYF
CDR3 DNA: TGTGCCAGCAGCAACAGGGGGCTCCTAAACATTCAGTACTTC

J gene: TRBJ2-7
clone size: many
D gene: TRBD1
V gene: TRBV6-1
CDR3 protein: CASSERPGQGYEQYF
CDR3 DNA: TGTGCCAGCAGTGAAAGACCGGGACAGGGCTACGAGCAGTACTTC

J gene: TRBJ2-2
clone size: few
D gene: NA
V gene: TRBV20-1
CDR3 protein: CSATPGYGELFF
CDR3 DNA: TGCAGTGCAACCCCGGGTTACGGGGAGCTGTTTTTT

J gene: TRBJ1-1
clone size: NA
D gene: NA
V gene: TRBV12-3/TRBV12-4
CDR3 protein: CASRGGRENTEAFF
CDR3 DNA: TGTGCCAGCAGGGGGGGACGGGAGAACACTGAAGCTTTCTTT

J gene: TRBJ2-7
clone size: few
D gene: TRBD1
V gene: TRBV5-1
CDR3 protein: CASSLNPQGAYEQYF
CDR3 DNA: TGCGCCAGCAGCTTGAACCCTCAGGGGGCCTACGAGCAGTACTTC

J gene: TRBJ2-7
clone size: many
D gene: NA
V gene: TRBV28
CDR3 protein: CASTERSTYEQYF
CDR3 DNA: TGTGCCAGCACCGAACGGTCAACCTACGAGCAGTACTTC

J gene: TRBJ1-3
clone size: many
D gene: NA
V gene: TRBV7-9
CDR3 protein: CASSSHFSGNTIYF
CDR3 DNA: TGTGCCAGCAGCTCCCATTTTTCTGGAAACACCATATATTTT

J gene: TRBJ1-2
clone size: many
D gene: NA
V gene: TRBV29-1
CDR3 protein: CSVETTLYGYTF
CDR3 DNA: TGCAGCGTTGAAACGACCTTGTATGGCTACACCTTC

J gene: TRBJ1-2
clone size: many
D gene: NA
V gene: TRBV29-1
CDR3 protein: CSVVWLGGDLHYGYTF
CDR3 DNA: TGCAGCGTTGTATGGTTAGGCGGGGATCTGCACTATGGCTACACCTTC

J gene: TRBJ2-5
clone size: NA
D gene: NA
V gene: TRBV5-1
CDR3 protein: CASSSYFGPQETQYF
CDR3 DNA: TGCGCCAGCAGCTCGTATTTTGGACCACAAGAGACCCAGTACTTC

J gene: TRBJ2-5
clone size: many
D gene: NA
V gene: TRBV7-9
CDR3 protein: CASSFGWGGGETQYF
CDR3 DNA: TGTGCCAGCAGCTTCGGATGGGGAGGTGGGGAGACCCAGTACTTC